A single sample is the source of the 10 T cell receptor beta chains below, sequenced in a study of T cells in Graves' hyperthyroidism and ophthalmopathy. Regions amplified from RNA transcripts were the TCR beta CDR3 regions. The HTBI primer set served for first-round RT-PCR of the TCR CDR3. TCRdb re-derived calls from the multiplex PCR reads in MiXCR, one entry per CDR3 protein. The sample shows fewer than 500,000 distinct CDR3 sequences, roughly 14% of them seen only once. Sequencing input: blood. All receptors come from a man between 18 and 35 years old with Graves' ophthalmopathy.

J is TRBJ1-3 and V is TRBV6-1; D not resolved. The CDR3 totals 14 residues. V was clipped by 6 bases and J by 0 bases, with 9 bases between them. The germline V gene has CDR1 MNHNS and CDR2 SASEGT. This CDR3 is CASREWGSGNTIYF. The CDR3 nucleotides are TGTGCCAGCAGGGAATGGGGCTCTGGAAACACCATATATTTT.

The chain employs TRBV6-4 and TRBJ2-1; D is undetermined. The germline V and J ends were trimmed by 0 bases and 6 bases, with 3 bases remaining between them. Germline values: CDR1 MRHNA, CDR2 SNTAGT. CDR3 size: 12 residues. CDR3 nucleotide sequence: TGTGCCAGCAGTGACTCGGGCAATGAGCAGTTCTTC. Residues: CASSDSGNEQFF.

This clonotype was picked up a small number of times. The chain has TRBV6-6 and TRBJ2-1; the D call may be TRBD1 or TRBD2 (5 bases each). V was pared by 0 bases and J by 2 bases, with 8 bases between. The germline gives CDR1 MNHNY, CDR2 SVGAGI (reference sequence). The CDR3 has 15 amino acids. CDR3 coding DNA: TGTGCCAGCAGTTACTCGCCGGGACCCTACAATGAGCAGTTCTTC. Encoded protein: CASSYSPGPYNEQFF.

CDR3 region: CASSSFGADGYTF. CDR3 nucleotide sequence: TGTGCCAGCAGCTCCTTCGGGGCGGATGGCTACACCTTC. The chain is built from TRBV11-3 and TRBJ1-2; a possible D gene is TRBD1 (5 bases). CDR3 length: 13 residues. V lost 4 bases and J lost 6, with 12 bases in between. Germline-derived CDR1 and CDR2 are SGHNT and YENEEA.

The chain combines TRBV11-2 with TRBJ2-7; possible D gene TRBD2, 5 bases. This CDR3 spans 17 amino acids. Trimming pared 8 bases from V and 3 bases from J, leaving 26 bases between. Germline V lookup: CDR1 SGHAT, CDR2 FQNNGV. In DNA, the CDR3 is TGTGCCAGCTCACCCCCCGGCGCGGGCGGCCGTTACTACGAGCAGTACTTC. Amino acids: CASSPPGAGGRYYEQYF.

This clonotype was picked up a small number of times. The V gene is TRBV5-1, the J gene TRBJ2-2; D gene uncertain. The CDR3 spans 16 residues. Looked up from germline, CDR1 is SGHRS and CDR2 is YFSETQ. Trimming pared 0 bases from V and 1 base from J, leaving 10 bases between. The CDR3 coding sequence is TGCGCCAGCAGCTTGGAAGAGGATCGGAACACCGGGGAGCTGTTTTTT. Encoded protein: CASSLEEDRNTGELFF. The whole variable domain, filled in from reference TRBV5-1 and TRBJ2-2, reads KAGVTQTPRYLIKTRGQQVTLSCSPISGHRSVSWYQQTPGQGLQFLFEYFSETQRNKGNFPGRFSGRQFSNSRSEMNVSTLELGDSALYLCASSLEEDRNTGELFFGEGSRLTVL.

This clonotype came up many times. The V call is TRBV7-9, the J call TRBJ1-1, with a tentative D call TRBD1 (6 bases). The CDR3 totals 14 residues. The germline V gene has CDR1 SEHNR and CDR2 FQNEAQ (reference sequence). Deletions cut 4 bases from V and 6 bases from J, with 15 bases between. CDR3 residues: CASSSGQGSAEAFF. The DNA for the CDR3 is TGTGCCAGCAGCTCCGGGCAGGGGAGCGCTGAAGCTTTCTTT.

This clonotype was observed at least ten times. The rearrangement links TRBV5-1 to TRBJ2-2; D is possibly TRBD2 (6 bases). Germline lookup yields CDR1 SGHRS and CDR2 YFSETQ. This CDR3 contains 16 residues. Trimming took off 4 bases at V and 5 bases at J, with 18 bases between the two ends. The DNA of the CDR3 is TGCGCCAGCAGCCCCGGCGGGACCGACATTACCGGGGAGCTGTTTTTT. Amino acid sequence: CASSPGGTDITGELFF.

There are many counts of this clonotype. The rearrangement links TRBV12-3 or TRBV12-4 to TRBJ1-1, with D unclear. CDR3 size: 14 residues. Deletions cut 4 bases from V and 3 bases from J, with 12 bases between. In DNA form, the CDR3 reads TGTGCCAGCAGTTCCGAGGTATGGTACACTGAAGCTTTCTTT. Translating gives CASSSEVWYTEAFF.

This clonotype was seen repeatedly, ten times or more. V usage is TRBV7-4 and J usage is TRBJ1-5, with D possibly TRBD1 on 6 matching bases. This CDR3 spans 13 amino acids. CDR1 SGHVT and CDR2 SQSDAQ come from the germline V gene. CDR3 residues: CADWRGGLQPQHF. As DNA, the CDR3 is TGTGCAGATTGGCGGGGGGGCTTACAGCCCCAGCATTTT.